The 24 T cell receptor beta chains below all came from one sample that was sequenced in a study of PD-L1 blockade in urothelial cancer. Sequencing used immunoSEQ multiplex PCR; TCRdb keeps in-frame clones, though not all of them. The data contain about 50,000 clones, about 85% of them singletons. The time point: peripheral blood 6 weeks after treatment start. The starting material was PBMCs, obtained around atezolizumab (anti-PD-L1) treatment. These receptor sequences come from a middle-aged man with urothelial cancer.

This clone was seen just once. The chain uses TRBV18 and TRBJ1-1; perhaps TRBD1 as D (5 bases). This CDR3 has 14 residues. Between the trimmed V and J ends, which lost 3 bases and 7 bases, there was a span of 15 bases. Germline V gives CDR1 KGHSH, CDR2 LQKENI. CDR3 protein: CASSPGRSASEAFF. In DNA, the CDR3 is TGTGCCAGCTCACCGGGGCGGAGTGCTAGTGAAGCTTTCTTT.

The chain recombines TRBV5-6 with TRBJ1-5; TRBD1 matches 9 bases. The CDR3 spans 16 residues. The junction had 5 bases not matched to a gene; V was cut back by 4 bases and J by 0 bases. Germline assignment: CDR1 SGHDT and CDR2 YYEEEE. Here the CDR3 reads CASSDGQGYSNQPQHF. The CDR3 nucleotides are TGTGCCAGCAGCGATGGACAGGGGTATAGCAATCAGCCCCAGCATTTT.

The chain has TRBV5-1 and TRBJ2-1; tentative D call: TRBD1 (5 bases). CDR3 length: 13 amino acids. V was shortened by 0 bases and J by 7 bases, with 8 bases between the two germline ends. Germline CDR1 reads SGHRS; CDR2 reads YFSETQ. CDR3 amino acids: CASSLAGLNEQFF. The CDR3 DNA reads TGCGCCAGCAGCTTGGCAGGGTTAAATGAGCAGTTCTTC. Full variable domain (missing parts from reference TRBV5-1 and TRBJ2-1): KAGVTQTPRYLIKTRGQQVTLSCSPISGHRSVSWYQQTPGQGLQFLFEYFSETQRNKGNFPGRFSGRQFSNSRSEMNVSTLELGDSALYLCASSLAGLNEQFFGPGTRLTVL.

The chain combines TRBV20-1 with TRBJ2-7, with TRBD2 as a possible D gene (6 bases). V gave up 4 bases and J gave up 3 bases, with 7 bases separating them. This CDR3 spans 11 amino acids. CDR1 DFQATT and CDR2 SNEGSKA come from the germline V gene (reference sequence). CDR3 loop: CSATTSYEQYF. CDR3 nucleotide sequence: TGCAGTGCTACGACTAGCTACGAGCAGTACTTC.

The genes are TRBV15 and TRBJ1-1, with unresolved D. Trimming took off 6 bases at V and 6 bases at J, with 14 bases between the two ends. The CDR3 totals 13 residues. CDR1 LNHNV and CDR2 YYDKDF come from the germline V gene (reference sequence). The CDR3 DNA reads as TGTGCCACCAGGATGATGGGAGCCCCTGAAGCTTTCTTT. Its protein product is CATRMMGAPEAFF.

The chain combines TRBV2 with TRBJ2-5, with TRBD1 as a possible D gene (9 bases). The germline V gene encodes CDR1 SNHLY and CDR2 FYNNEI. The CDR3 runs to 16 residues. V was cut by 5 bases and J by 4 bases, with 20 bases left in between. In DNA, the CDR3 is TGTGCCAGCAGTCGGGACAGGGCGGGAGGAGGAGAGACCCAGTACTTC. Protein product: CASSRDRAGGGETQYF.

This clone has only a few counts. The chain recombines TRBV12-5 with TRBJ1-1; D not certain. CDR3 length equals 13 residues. V lost 0 bases and J lost 10, with 12 bases in between. Germline values: CDR1 LGHNT, CDR2 FRNRAP. This chain's CDR3 is CASGLVLEGLAFF. In DNA, the CDR3 is TGTGCTAGTGGTTTGGTACTCGAGGGTTTAGCTTTCTTT.

This clone appeared a single time. The chain uses TRBV6-5 and TRBJ1-5; tentatively, D is TRBD1 (6 bases). Looked up from germline, CDR1 is MNHEY and CDR2 is SVGAGI. Trimming took off 5 bases at V and 7 bases at J, with 12 bases between the two ends. The CDR3 runs to 13 residues. Here the CDR3 reads CASSPGGGQPQHF. The CDR3 DNA follows: TGTGCCAGCAGTCCGGGGGGCGGGCAGCCCCAGCATTTT.

J is TRBJ1-1 and V is TRBV12-5; D unclear. V was clipped by 7 bases and J by 3 bases, with 12 bases between them. The CDR3 totals 13 residues. CDR1 and CDR2 from the germline V gene are LGHNT and FRNRAP. CDR3 sequence reads: CASDSGLDTEAFF. The CDR3 region has the DNA TGTGCTAGTGACTCTGGGCTTGACACTGAAGCTTTCTTT.

Written as DNA, the CDR3 is TGTGCCAGCTCACCACAAGCGGGACCAACTAATGAAAAACTGTTTTTT. It translates to CASSPQAGPTNEKLFF. The chain has TRBV18 and TRBJ1-4; the D gene is possibly TRBD1 (5 bases). Trimming shortened V by 1 base and J by 0 bases, and 9 bases separated the two germline ends. Germline V gives CDR1 KGHSH, CDR2 LQKENI. The CDR3 is 16 amino acids.

The rearrangement links TRBV9 to TRBJ2-5; 9 bases fit TRBD2. This CDR3 is built from 17 residues. CDR1 and CDR2 from the germline V gene are SGDLS and YYNGEE. With V trimmed by 4 bases and J by 5 bases, 15 bases remained unmatched. The CDR3 nucleotides are TGTGCCAGCAGCTCTCCCGGCGGGGGGGCGGGGTATGAGACCCAGTACTTC. This codes for CASSSPGGGAGYETQYF. Together with reference TRBV9 and TRBJ2-5, the CDR3 gives the full variable domain: DSGVTQTPKHLITATGQRVTLRCSPRSGDLSVYWYQQSLDQGLQFLIQYYNGEERAKGNILERFSAQQFPDLHSELNLSSLELGDSALYFCASSSPGGGAGYETQYFGPGTRLLVL.

The chain joins TRBV14 to TRBJ2-1; tentatively, D is TRBD2 (5 bases). The length of the CDR3 is 15 residues. Germline V lookup: CDR1 SGHDN, CDR2 FVKESK. Trimming left V 0 bases short and J 0 bases short, with 6 bases between. The DNA of the CDR3 is TGTGCCAGCAGCCAAGAACGGGGCTCCTACAATGAGCAGTTCTTC. Its translation is CASSQERGSYNEQFF. The full variable domain, completed using reference TRBV14 and TRBJ2-1, is EAGVTQFPSHSVIEKGQTVTLRCDPISGHDNLYWYRRVMGKEIKFLLHFVKESKQDESGMPNNRFLAERTGGTYSTLKVQPAELEDSGVYFCASSQERGSYNEQFFGPGTRLTVL.

The gene calls are TRBV11-2 and TRBJ2-6; D may be TRBD2 (6 bases). The CDR3 loop spans 18 amino acids. Germline V CDR1 and CDR2: SGHAT, FQNNGV. V shed 3 bases and J shed 0 bases, with 15 bases lying between them. The CDR3 reads CASSFRWDFTSGANVLTF. For the CDR3, the DNA is TGTGCCAGCAGCTTTCGCTGGGACTTCACCTCTGGGGCCAACGTCCTGACTTTC.

The chain employs TRBV6-5 and TRBJ2-5; 8 bases are shared with TRBD1. The CDR3 totals 15 residues. Germline V lookup: CDR1 MNHEY, CDR2 SVGAGI. V lost 2 bases to trimming and J lost 1 base; unmatched junction nucleotides: 3. The CDR3 spells CASSYQGAIQETQYF. The DNA for the CDR3 is TGTGCCAGCAGTTACCAGGGGGCGATCCAAGAGACCCAGTACTTC.

The CDR3 nucleotides are TGTGCCAGCAGTTACTCGGGGGGTGGAGATACGCAGTATTTT. Translating gives CASSYSGGGDTQYF. The V and J genes are TRBV6-6 and TRBJ2-3, with D tentatively TRBD2 (6 bases). Germline values: CDR1 MNHNY, CDR2 SVGAGI (reference sequence). Trimming removed 0 bases from V and 5 bases from J, with 9 bases in between. This CDR3 contains 14 residues.

This sequence joins TRBV30 and TRBJ2-5, with D perhaps TRBD1 (6 bases). Germline-derived CDR1 and CDR2 are GTSNPN and SVGIG (reference sequence). The CDR3 spans 15 residues. V dropped 0 bases and J dropped 5 bases, with 16 bases sitting between them. CDR3 region: CAWSVGRGTVETQYF. The DNA for the CDR3 is TGTGCCTGGAGTGTCGGCAGGGGAACGGTGGAGACCCAGTACTTC.

The V gene is TRBV19, the J gene TRBJ1-3, with 7 bases lining up with TRBD1. Per germline, CDR1 LNHDA and CDR2 SQIVND (reference sequence). The length of the CDR3 is 16 residues. The J segment lost 1 base and the V segment lost 4 bases, leaving 7 bases of the junction unmatched. This chain's CDR3 is CASSNYRGRSGNTIYF. The DNA of the CDR3 is TGTGCCAGTAGTAATTACAGGGGCAGGTCTGGAAACACCATATATTTT. The full variable domain, with the rest looked up from reference TRBV19 and TRBJ1-3, is DGGITQSPKYLFRKEGQNVTLSCEQNLNHDAMYWYRQDPGQGLRLIYYSQIVNDFQKGDIAEGYSVSREKKESFPLTVTSAQKNPTAFYLCASSNYRGRSGNTIYFGEGSWLTVV.

This chain links TRBV29-1 with TRBJ1-1; tentative D call: TRBD1 (6 bases). The CDR3 extends over 13 amino acids. CDR1 and CDR2 from the germline V gene are SQVTM and ANQGSEA. The V and J ends lost 6 bases and 1 base respectively, with 12 bases between them. The CDR3 region has the DNA TGCAGCGTAATTCAGGGGTGGAACACTGAAGCTTTCTTT. Translating it yields CSVIQGWNTEAFF. Complete variable domain (other parts from reference TRBV29-1 and TRBJ1-1): SAVISQKPSRDICQRGTSLTIQCQVDSQVTMMFWYRQQPGQSLTLIATANQGSEATYESGFVIDKFPISRPNLTFSTLTVSNMSPEDSSIYLCSVIQGWNTEAFFGQGTRLTVV.

CDR3 sequence reads: CASSYSTRPDTQYF. The CDR3 coding sequence is TGTGCCAGCAGTTACTCGACAAGGCCAGATACGCAGTATTTT. The chain employs TRBV6-5 and TRBJ2-3, with D hard to call. The CDR3 totals 14 residues. Germline-derived CDR1 and CDR2 are MNHEY and SVGAGI. Trimming left V 0 bases short and J 4 bases short, with 8 bases between.

The chain uses TRBV5-4 and TRBJ2-2, with 7 positions matching TRBD2. V gave up 6 bases and J gave up 2 bases; unmatched junction bases: 10. The CDR3 sequence is 16 residues long. CDR1 and CDR2 (germline): SGHNT, YYREEE (reference sequence). The CDR3 spells CASTITGTTNTGELFF. CDR3 in DNA: TGTGCCAGCACCATTACCGGGACTACCAACACCGGGGAGCTGTTTTTT.

This clone was seen more than once but under ten times. The genes are TRBV19 and TRBJ1-2, with 9 bases aligning to TRBD1. The V and J ends lost 7 bases and 7 bases, in that order; junction bases with no gene match: 10. Germline V gene lookup returns CDR1 LNHDA and CDR2 SQIVND (reference sequence). The CDR3 is made up of 14 amino acids. DNA of the CDR3: TGTGCCAGTAAAATGTCACAGGGGGCGGCTGGCTACACCTTC. Protein sequence: CASKMSQGAAGYTF.

The V and J genes are TRBV25-1 and TRBJ2-7, with D tentatively TRBD1 (6 bases). CDR3 size: 15 residues. The V end was cut by 2 bases, the J end by 0 bases, with 11 bases between. Germline CDR1 and CDR2: MGHDK and SYGVNS. This CDR3 reads CASSENRASSYEQYF. CDR3 coding DNA: TGTGCCAGCAGTGAAAACAGGGCCTCCTCCTACGAGCAGTACTTC.

The chain carries TRBV7-2 and TRBJ1-2; D ambiguous. V gave up 5 bases and J gave up 4 bases, with 11 bases separating them. CDR1 SGHTA and CDR2 FQGNSA come from the germline V gene. The length of the CDR3 is 13 residues. CDR3 DNA sequence: TGTGCCAGCAGCCCAGTAGCCCGCTATGGCTACACCTTC. Its translation: CASSPVARYGYTF.

The chain uses TRBV10-2 and TRBJ1-5; D not certain. CDR3 length: 13 amino acids. Germline CDR1 and CDR2: WSHSY and SAAADI. V lost 4 bases and J 4 bases, leaving 8 bases between the germline ends. CDR3 amino acids: CASSVEGNQPQHF. CDR3 nucleotide sequence: TGCGCCAGCAGTGTCGAGGGAAATCAGCCCCAGCATTTT.